The 2 T cell receptor beta chains below come from one sample, sequenced in a study of CXCR3-negative and CXCR3-positive naive CD8 T cells (dated by TCRdb to the late 2010s). Data came from a NextSeq 550. The Human TCR Profiling Kit (MiLaboratory) was used to prepare UMI-labeled 5' RACE TRB cDNA libraries. Following TCRdb reprocessing, every CDR3 protein sequence forms one entry, and DNA is not provided. Per the sample table, the count is 130,000 or so distinct CDR3 sequences. 0.45% to 0.6% of the sample is in the top ten clones. Sequencing was carried out using naive CXCR3- CD8+ T cells from blood. The cell subset or site tag for this specimen amounts to: CD45RO-CCR7+CD27+CD95- naive CD8+ T cells lacking CXCR3 (TNR3-). Receptors originate from a human donor in good health. Some clones in this sample may be carry-over from other donors' samples.

This clonotype is classed as medium-sized by frequency. The chain combines TRBV10-1 with TRBJ2-2. CDR1 is WNHNN, CDR2 SYGVQD, per germline (reference sequence). This CDR3 contains 12 residues. CDR3 region: CASRDGSGELFF.

The chain employs TRBV10-3 and TRBJ2-7; with no DNA, the TCRdb D assignment of TRBD2 cannot be verified. The CDR3 extends over 16 amino acids. Germline V gene lookup returns CDR1 ENHRY and CDR2 SYGVKD. The CDR3 loop reads CAISGTGTSGVYEQYF.